This record covers a single TCR beta chain. What it binds is not known. The sample originates from a study of response to subunit inactivated influenza vaccine. Study outcomes and limitations: After each seasonal influenza vaccination, few new T cells are recruited, the authors suggested.

In germline, CDR1 is MNHEY, CDR2 SVGAGI. V shed 2 bases and J 5 bases; nucleotides not matched to a gene: 6. The CDR3 consists of 15 residues. MiXCR, run by TCRdb on the RT-PCR reads, gives a single entry per CDR3 protein. The sample holds about 800,000 distinct CDR3 sequences; about 20% are singletons and the top ten take roughly 10%. The material sequenced was PBMCs from blood, taken around 5 days after vaccination. The source is a man between 45 and 60 years old who received an inactivated influenza vaccine. V usage is TRBV6-5 and J usage is TRBJ2-4, with 7 bases lining up with TRBD2. CDR3 coding DNA: TGTGCCAGCAGTTACGGGGGGGTCCCCGAAAACATTCAGTACTTC. This translates into CASSYGGVPENIQYF.